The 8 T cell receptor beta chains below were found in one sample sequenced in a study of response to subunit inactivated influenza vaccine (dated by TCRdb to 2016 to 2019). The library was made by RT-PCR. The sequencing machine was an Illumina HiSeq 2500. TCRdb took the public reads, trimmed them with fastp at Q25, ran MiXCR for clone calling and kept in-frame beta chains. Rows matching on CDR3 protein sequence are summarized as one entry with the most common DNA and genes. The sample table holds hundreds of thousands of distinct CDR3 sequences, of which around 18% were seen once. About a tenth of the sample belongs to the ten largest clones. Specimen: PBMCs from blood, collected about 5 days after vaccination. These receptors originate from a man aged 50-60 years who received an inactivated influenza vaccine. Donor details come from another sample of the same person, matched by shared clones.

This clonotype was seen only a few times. DNA for the CDR3: TGCGCCAGCAGCCACGTCTTTAGAGACACCGGGGAGCTGTTTTTT. Its translation is CASSHVFRDTGELFF. The gene calls are TRBV4-3 and TRBJ2-2; D not certain. The CDR3 runs 15 residues. Trimming left V 3 bases short and J 3 bases short, with 11 bases between. From germline, CDR1 is LGHNA and CDR2 YSLEER.

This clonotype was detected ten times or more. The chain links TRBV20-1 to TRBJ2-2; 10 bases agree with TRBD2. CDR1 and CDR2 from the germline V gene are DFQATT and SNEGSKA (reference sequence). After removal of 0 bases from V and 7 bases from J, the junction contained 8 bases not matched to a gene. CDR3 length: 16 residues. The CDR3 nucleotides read TGCAGTGCTAGAGATCGGAGACTAGCGGGTGTCGGGGAGCTGTTTTTT. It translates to CSARDRRLAGVGELFF.

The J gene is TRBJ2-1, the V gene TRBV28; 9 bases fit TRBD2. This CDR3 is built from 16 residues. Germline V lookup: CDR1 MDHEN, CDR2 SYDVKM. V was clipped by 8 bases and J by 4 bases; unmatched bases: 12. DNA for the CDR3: TGTGCCAGCGACCCCGGCGGGGGGGAGCGATACAATGAGCAGTTCTTC. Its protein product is CASDPGGGERYNEQFF.

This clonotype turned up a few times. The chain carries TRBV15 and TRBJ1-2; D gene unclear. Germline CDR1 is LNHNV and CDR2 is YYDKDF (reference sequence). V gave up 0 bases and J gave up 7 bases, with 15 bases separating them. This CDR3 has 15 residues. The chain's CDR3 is CATSRDAGWSGGYTF. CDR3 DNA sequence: TGTGCCACCAGCAGAGATGCGGGGTGGTCGGGTGGCTACACCTTC.

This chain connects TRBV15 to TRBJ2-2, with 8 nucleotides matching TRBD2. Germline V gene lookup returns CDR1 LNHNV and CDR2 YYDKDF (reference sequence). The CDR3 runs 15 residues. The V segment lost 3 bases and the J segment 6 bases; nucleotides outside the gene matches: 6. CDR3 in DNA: TGTGCCACCAGCAGGACGGGGGGGCCGGCCGGGGAGCTGTTTTTT. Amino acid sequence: CATSRTGGPAGELFF.

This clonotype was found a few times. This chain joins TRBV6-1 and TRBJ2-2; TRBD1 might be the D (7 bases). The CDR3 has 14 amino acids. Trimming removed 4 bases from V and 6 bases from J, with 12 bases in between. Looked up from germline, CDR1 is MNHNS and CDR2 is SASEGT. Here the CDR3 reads CASSAGRGAGELFF. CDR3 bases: TGTGCCAGCAGTGCCGGCAGGGGGGCCGGGGAGCTGTTTTTT.

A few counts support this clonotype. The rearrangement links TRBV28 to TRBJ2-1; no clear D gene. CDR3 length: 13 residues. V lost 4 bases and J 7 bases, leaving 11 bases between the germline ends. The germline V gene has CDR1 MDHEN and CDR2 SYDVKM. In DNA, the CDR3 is TGTGCCAGCAGTTGGGCCATTGGGAATGAGCAGTTCTTC. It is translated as CASSWAIGNEQFF.

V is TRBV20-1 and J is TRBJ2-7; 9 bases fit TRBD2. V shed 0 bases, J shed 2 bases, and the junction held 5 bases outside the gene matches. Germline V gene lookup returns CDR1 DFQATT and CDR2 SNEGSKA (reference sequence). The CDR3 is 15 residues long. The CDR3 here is CSARDVAGVAYEQYF. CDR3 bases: TGCAGTGCTAGAGATGTAGCGGGAGTCGCCTACGAGCAGTACTTC.